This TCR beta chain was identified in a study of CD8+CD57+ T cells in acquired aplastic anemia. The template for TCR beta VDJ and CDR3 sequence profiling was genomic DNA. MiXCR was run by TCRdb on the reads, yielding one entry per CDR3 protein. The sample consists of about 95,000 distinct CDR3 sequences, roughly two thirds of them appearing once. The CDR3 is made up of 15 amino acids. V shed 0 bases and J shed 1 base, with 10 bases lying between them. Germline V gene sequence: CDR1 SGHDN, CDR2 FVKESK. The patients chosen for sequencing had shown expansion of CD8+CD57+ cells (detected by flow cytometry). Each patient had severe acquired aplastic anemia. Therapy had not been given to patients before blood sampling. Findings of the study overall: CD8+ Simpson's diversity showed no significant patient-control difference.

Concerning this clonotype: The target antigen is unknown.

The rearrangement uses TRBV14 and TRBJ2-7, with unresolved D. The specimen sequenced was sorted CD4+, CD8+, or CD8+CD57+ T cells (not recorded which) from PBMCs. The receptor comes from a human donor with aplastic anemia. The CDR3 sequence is CASSQEIGTSYEQYF. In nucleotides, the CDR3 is TGTGCCAGCAGCCAAGAAATAGGAACATCCTACGAGCAGTACTTC. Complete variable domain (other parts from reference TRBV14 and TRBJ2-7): EAGVTQFPSHSVIEKGQTVTLRCDPISGHDNLYWYRRVMGKEIKFLLHFVKESKQDESGMPNNRFLAERTGGTYSTLKVQPAELEDSGVYFCASSQEIGTSYEQYFGPGTRLTVT.